This T cell receptor beta chain originates from a study of cytomegalovirus exposure and HLA in healthy donors (dated by TCRdb to the late 2010s). Regarding the study in general: According to an earlier analysis of several hundred of the donors, about 179 million T cells yielded roughly 110 million unique TCR beta sequences and around 300 Gb of sequence data. In the later analysis, no new phenotypic data were used to find candidate immune exposures; instead, reliance was placed on TCR beta sequences and their occurrence across donors. Along with the 666-subject first cohort, a separate validation cohort of over a hundred different subjects was used. Class I and class II HLA loci were covered by the typing at four-digit resolution. The study profiled the T cell repertoires of 550 to 700 subjects by immunosequencing and related them to cytomegalovirus serostatus. A later analysis re-analyzed previously published TCR beta repertoires from about 600 donors and added high-resolution HLA genotyping to study TCR occurrence patterns. Of the roughly 400 genotyped donors, 81% were placed in the genetic ancestry cluster associated with self-reported Caucasian donors. The study was designed to test whether signatures of past pathogen exposure could be identified by cataloging public T cell receptors. Among roughly 400 genotyped donors of the cohort, an average of approximately 250,000 unique TCR beta nucleotide sequences were sequenced per donor, 15% to 20% of them non-productive. Donor age, sex, ethnicity and CMV serostatus were compiled alongside the repertoire data. An earlier analysis of approximately 640 of the donors applied high-throughput TCR beta sequencing to assess whether each TCR beta V gene segment acted as functional or pseudogenic. To predict cytomegalovirus infection status, the study brought together high-throughput TCR immunosequencing, statistical association of individual TCRs with disease status, and machine learning. An early release covering more than 500 HLA-typed donors comprised 300 to 350 gigabases of sequencing data and roughly 86 million unique TCR sequences. In a later genetic analysis, genome-wide SNP genotypes for about three fifths of the roughly 670 donors were used, and that subset was treated as a discovery cohort. All discovery cohort repertoires had been generated using a single sequencing platform. A handful of DR-DQ haplotypes were handled as single units for association and clustering because linkage in the cohort was strong. The number of typed donors differed by locus: 629-630 for A, B, C, DRB1 and DQB1; 500 to 550 for DQA1; some 590 for DPA1; and around 490 for DPB1. General conclusions and limits of the study: An association between a missense DCLRE1C variant and V-gene and J-gene trimming of TCR beta chains was found in a later genetic analysis and replicated in an independent cohort. Because some donors lacked HLA typing at each locus, the association tests relied only on the typed subset. About 15 rarely observed V segments, including chromosome 9 orphons, were excluded from the earlier analysis of several hundred of the donors because counts were too low. The authors suggested that the approach could potentially be generalized to other disease states and immunological phenotypes. The classifier was reported to diagnose cytomegalovirus status with high specificity and sensitivity in both the original and validation cohorts. A total of fewer than 200 TCR beta chains were listed by the study as associated with cytomegalovirus. A further reported finding was that TCR beta sequences accurately predicted the HLA-A and HLA-B alleles for most subjects in the first cohort. A later analysis associated 17,000 or so TCR beta sequences with specific HLA alleles at a false discovery rate of 0.05. According to a later analysis, parvovirus B19, influenza, CMV and Epstein-Barr virus appeared linked to several top co-occurrence clusters. In a later analysis, HLA-associated TCR beta chains were found to be more clonally expanded and to have lower generation probabilities than equally common non-associated chains. According to a later analysis, most CMV-associated TCR beta chains appeared to be HLA-restricted, and the HLA associations seemed to be driven largely by CMV exposure. In an earlier analysis of approximately 600 of the donors, most TCR beta V segments were observed in productive rearrangements about 87% or about 30% of the time, broadly matching IMGT annotations. In vitro tests confirmed that three of the cytomegalovirus-associated TCR beta chains recognize cytomegalovirus antigens. Linkage disequilibrium might explain the correlated functional status among segregating V segments, but an unknown experimental factor could not be ruled out. For the cohort, immune exposure information was limited to CMV serostatus. The 87-base-pair reads could not distinguish some IMGT-functional V segments, including TRBV6-2 and TRBV6-3, so those segments were excluded. Most TCR sequences were seen in very few donors, while some public TCRs were found in many individuals. In a later analysis, TCR association rates were found to vary across HLA loci, with the most associated TCRs seen for DRB1 alleles and the fewest for HLA-C alleles. In this cohort, only TCR beta chains were sequenced, and detectable features were limited by the absence of alpha or paired-chain data. According to a later genetic analysis, donors in an Asian-associated ancestry cluster had fewer N-insertions in productive TCRs than the approximately 630-donor mean. When HLA alleles, especially DR and DQ, strongly co-occurred, attributing TCR associations to individual alleles was difficult. Sequencing depth was assumed to be roughly uniform across donors in the presence/absence analyses, though that assumption may not hold. A cluster of highly shared sequence variants was judged likely to represent a technical artifact of the sequencing pipeline.

The cohort consisted of 600 to 700 healthy bone marrow donors. All cohort members were sampled while nominally healthy, although unrecorded immune exposures were likely present. The donor tested CMV seropositive and was one of the 289 seropositive cohort members. Each donor provided a peripheral blood sample, and peripheral blood mononuclear cells were used for TCR beta sequencing. The Qiagen DNeasy Blood Extraction Kit was used to extract genomic DNA from the blood cell samples. Library preparation used the immunoSEQ multiplex PCR assay. A mixture of 60 forward primers for TCR Vbeta segments and 13 reverse primers for TCR Jbeta segments was used in the multiplex PCR. A multiplex PCR assay on genomic DNA amplified the CDR3 region of rearranged TCR beta genes. The amplified TCR beta libraries were sequenced on the Illumina HiSeq System as 87-base-pair reads. As for the authors' bioinformatics: A later analysis counted approximately 84 million unique TCR beta chains across the 550 to 750 repertoires, and about 10 million of these chains were shared by at least two donors. Raw reads were error-corrected and collapsed into unique sequences by a nearest-neighbor algorithm in which closely related sequences were merged to remove PCR and sequencing errors. CDR3 sequences were aligned to IMGT reference sequences to assign V, D and J gene segments. For a sequence to be retained, a match of at least six nucleotides was required to both a V gene segment and a J gene segment. A rearrangement was called productive if the CDR3 had no stop codons and remained in frame with V and J, and every other rearrangement was called non-productive. CDR3 was defined by IMGT convention, running from the second conserved V-encoded cysteine to the conserved J-encoded phenylalanine. The earlier analysis of about 500 of the donors excluded sequences that lacked an unambiguous match to a single V gene segment. An earlier analysis of fewer than 750 of the donors classified V segments as functional when productive rearrangements were above 56.7% and as segregating when the standard deviation between donors was above 5%. To diagnose cytomegalovirus status from the catalog of TCR beta chain sequences, a statistical classification framework was built. V and J gene assignment, in a later analysis, came from comparing TCR nucleotide sequences with IMGT/GENE-DB human TR gene sequences. A later analysis assigned CDR3 sequences and most-parsimonious VDJ recombination scenarios with the TCRdist pipeline. In a later analysis, each TCR beta chain was defined by its CDR3 amino acid sequence together with its V-gene family, and reads lacking a unique V-gene family were excluded. In a later analysis, 450 to 600 highly shared, low-generation-probability nucleotide sequences were removed to address suspected cross-contamination and a sequencing artifact. A later analysis calculated a clonal expansion index for each public chain from normalized within-repertoire ranks of inferred template counts. In a later analysis, generation probabilities were computed with a VDJ recombination model fitted to out-of-frame rearrangements, and the resulting probabilities were checked against IGoR. Hypergeometric tests were used in a later analysis to score TCR-TCR, TCR-HLA and TCR-CMV co-occurrence, with a repertoire-size bias correction applied to the TCR pairs. To estimate false discovery rates, a later analysis permuted the HLA or CMV assignments 20 times. In a later analysis, co-occurring TCRs were grouped using DBSCAN, and TCRdist sequence similarity was added for clustering within HLA-allele-positive subsets. Repertoires with fewer than 30,000 or more than 120,000 public chains were left out of co-occurrence clustering, as were about five repertoires with anomalous nucleotide sharing. The immuneACCESS repertoire file appears here via TCRdb, limited to in-frame rearrangements. These files lack a portion of the clones; in checked studies, under half of the deficit traces to unresolved V genes, and the cause of the others is not known. V and J calls and clone size follow that table, whereas D and trimming were derived from the DNA. Within this sample are over 150,000 clones, with around 84% of them counted one time only. The top ten hold about 5.6% of the sample.

According to the germline V gene, CDR1 reads SQVTM and CDR2 reads ANQGSEA. The CDR3 runs 13 amino acids, cysteine and phenylalanine included. Of all the DNA, just the CDR3 is kept, 39 bases in frame from base 1. Trimming removed 1 base from V and 8 bases from J; the gene matches leave 4 bases unexplained. As to this clone: Its recognized antigen is unknown. The input lacks base qualities; no much larger clone sits a single base away.

In this chain, TRBV29-1 is recombined with TRBJ2-1, with 8 central nucleotides matching TRBD2. Sequencing was carried out using PBMCs. This receptor was identified in a woman between 35 and 50 years old in good health and CMV-seropositive. The bases read TGCAGCGTTGAAGCGGGAGGGCCGGATGAGCAGTTCTTC. Its protein product is CSVEAGGPDEQFF.